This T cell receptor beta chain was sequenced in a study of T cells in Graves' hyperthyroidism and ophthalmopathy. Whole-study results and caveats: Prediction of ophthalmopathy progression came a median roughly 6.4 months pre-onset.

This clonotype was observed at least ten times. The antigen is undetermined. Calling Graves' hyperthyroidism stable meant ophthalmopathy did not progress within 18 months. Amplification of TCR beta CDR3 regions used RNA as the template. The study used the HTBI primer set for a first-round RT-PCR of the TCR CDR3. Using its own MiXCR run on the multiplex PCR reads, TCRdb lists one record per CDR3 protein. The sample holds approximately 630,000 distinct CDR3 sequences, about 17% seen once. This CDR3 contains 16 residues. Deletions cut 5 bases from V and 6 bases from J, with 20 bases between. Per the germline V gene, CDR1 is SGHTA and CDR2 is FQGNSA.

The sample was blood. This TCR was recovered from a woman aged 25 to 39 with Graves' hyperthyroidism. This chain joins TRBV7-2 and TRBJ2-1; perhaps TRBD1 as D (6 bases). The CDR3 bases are TGTGCCAGCAGCAACCAGTGGGGGCTAGCAGGCAATGAGCAGTTCTTC. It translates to CASSNQWGLAGNEQFF. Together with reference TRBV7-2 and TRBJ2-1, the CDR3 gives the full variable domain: GAGVSQSPSNKVTEKGKDVELRCDPISGHTALYWYRQSLGQGLEFLIYFQGNSAPDKSGLPSDRFSAERTGGSVSTLTIQRTQQEDSAVYLCASSNQWGLAGNEQFFGPGTRLTVL.